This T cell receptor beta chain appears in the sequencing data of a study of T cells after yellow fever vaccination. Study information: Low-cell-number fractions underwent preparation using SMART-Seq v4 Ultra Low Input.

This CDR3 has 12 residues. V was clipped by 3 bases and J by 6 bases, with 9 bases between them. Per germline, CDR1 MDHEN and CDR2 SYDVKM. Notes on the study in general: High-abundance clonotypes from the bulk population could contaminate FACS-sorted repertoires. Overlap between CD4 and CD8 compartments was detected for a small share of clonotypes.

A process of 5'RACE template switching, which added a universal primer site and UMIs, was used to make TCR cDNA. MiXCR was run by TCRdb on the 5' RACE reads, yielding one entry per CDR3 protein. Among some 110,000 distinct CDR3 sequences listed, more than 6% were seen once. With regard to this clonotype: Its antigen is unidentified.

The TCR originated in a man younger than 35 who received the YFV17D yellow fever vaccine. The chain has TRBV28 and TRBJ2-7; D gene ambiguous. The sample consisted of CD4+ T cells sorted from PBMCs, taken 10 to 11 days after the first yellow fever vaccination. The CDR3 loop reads CASSLTSCEQYV. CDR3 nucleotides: TGTGCCAGCAGTTTGACCAGCTGCGAGCAGTACGTC.